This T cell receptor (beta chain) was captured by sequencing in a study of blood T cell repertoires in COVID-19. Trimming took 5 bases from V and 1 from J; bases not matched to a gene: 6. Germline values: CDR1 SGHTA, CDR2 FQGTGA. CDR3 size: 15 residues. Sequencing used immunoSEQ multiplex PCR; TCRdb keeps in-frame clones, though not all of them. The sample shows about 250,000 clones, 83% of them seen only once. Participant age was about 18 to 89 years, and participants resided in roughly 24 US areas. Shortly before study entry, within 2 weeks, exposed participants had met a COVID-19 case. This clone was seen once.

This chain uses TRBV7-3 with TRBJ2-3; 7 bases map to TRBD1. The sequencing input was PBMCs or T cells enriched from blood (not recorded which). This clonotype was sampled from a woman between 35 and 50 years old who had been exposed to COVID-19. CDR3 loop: CASSPDRVGTDTQYF. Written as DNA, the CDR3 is TGTGCCAGCAGCCCAGACAGGGTTGGCACAGATACGCAGTATTTT. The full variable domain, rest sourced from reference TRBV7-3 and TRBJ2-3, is GAGVSQTPSNKVTEKGKYVELRCDPISGHTALYWYRQSLGQGPEFLIYFQGTGAADDSGLPNDRFFAVRPEGSVSTLKIQRTERGDSAVYLCASSPDRVGTDTQYFGPGTRLTVL.